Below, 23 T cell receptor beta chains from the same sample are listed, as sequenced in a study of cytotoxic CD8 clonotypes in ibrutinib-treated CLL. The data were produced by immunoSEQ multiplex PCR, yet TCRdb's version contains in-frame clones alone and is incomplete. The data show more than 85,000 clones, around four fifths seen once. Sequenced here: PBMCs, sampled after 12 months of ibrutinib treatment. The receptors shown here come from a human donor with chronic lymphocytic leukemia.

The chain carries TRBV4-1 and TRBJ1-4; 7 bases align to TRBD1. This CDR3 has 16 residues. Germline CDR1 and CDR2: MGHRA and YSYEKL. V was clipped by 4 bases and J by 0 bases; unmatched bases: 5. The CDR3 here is CASSRDRDPTNEKLFF. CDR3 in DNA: TGCGCCAGCAGCCGCGACAGGGACCCAACTAATGAAAAACTGTTTTTT.

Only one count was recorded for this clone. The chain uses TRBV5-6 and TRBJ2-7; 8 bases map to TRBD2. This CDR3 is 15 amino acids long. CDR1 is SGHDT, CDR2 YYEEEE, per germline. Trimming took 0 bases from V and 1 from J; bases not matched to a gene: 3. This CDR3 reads CASSLGQRGSYEQYF. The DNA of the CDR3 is TGTGCCAGCAGCTTGGGGCAGCGGGGGTCCTACGAGCAGTACTTC.

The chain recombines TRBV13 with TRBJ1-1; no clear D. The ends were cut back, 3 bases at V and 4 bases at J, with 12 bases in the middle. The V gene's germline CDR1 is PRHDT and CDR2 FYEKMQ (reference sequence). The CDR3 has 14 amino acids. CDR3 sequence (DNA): TGTGCCAGCAGCTTTAAGGTCTTGGGCACTGAAGCTTTCTTT. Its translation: CASSFKVLGTEAFF.

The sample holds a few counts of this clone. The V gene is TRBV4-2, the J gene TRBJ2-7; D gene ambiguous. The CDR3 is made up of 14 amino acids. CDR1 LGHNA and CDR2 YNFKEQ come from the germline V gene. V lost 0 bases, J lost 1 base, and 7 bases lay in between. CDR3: CASSQEVRSYEQYF. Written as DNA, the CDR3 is TGTGCCAGCAGCCAAGAGGTCAGGTCCTACGAGCAGTACTTC.

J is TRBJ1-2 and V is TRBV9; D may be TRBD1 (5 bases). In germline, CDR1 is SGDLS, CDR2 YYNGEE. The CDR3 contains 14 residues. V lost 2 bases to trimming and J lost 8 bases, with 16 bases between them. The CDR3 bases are TGTGCCAGCAGCGTGGGACTCCCTCACGGAGGCTACACCTTC. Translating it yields CASSVGLPHGGYTF.

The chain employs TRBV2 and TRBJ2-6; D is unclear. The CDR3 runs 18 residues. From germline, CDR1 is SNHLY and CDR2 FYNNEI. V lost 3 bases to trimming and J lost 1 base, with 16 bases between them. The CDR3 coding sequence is TGTGCCAGCAGTGACGACTCCCCCCAGACTTCTGGGGCCAACGTCCTGACTTTC. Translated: CASSDDSPQTSGANVLTF.

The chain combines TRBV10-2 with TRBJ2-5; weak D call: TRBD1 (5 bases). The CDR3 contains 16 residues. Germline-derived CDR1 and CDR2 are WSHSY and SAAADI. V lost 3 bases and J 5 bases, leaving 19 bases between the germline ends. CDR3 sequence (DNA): TGCGCCAGCAGTGACACAGGTTACACAAAGCCGGAGACCCAGTACTTC. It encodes CASSDTGYTKPETQYF.

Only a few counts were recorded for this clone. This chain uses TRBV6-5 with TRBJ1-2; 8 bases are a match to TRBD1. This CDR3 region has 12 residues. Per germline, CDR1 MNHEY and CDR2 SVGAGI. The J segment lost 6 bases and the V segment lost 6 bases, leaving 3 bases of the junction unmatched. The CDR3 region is CASRSGGDGYTF. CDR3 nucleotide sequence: TGTGCCAGCAGGTCAGGGGGCGATGGCTACACCTTC.

CDR3 coding DNA: TGTGCCAGCAGCTTAACGTGGGAGGGGGCGAAGTTCTTC. Its protein product is CASSLTWEGAKFF. The gene calls are TRBV7-6 and TRBJ2-1; D could derive from TRBD1 or TRBD2 (7 bases each). The CDR3 spans 13 residues. Trimming took off 2 bases at V and 14 bases at J, with 16 bases between the two ends. CDR1 SGHVS and CDR2 FNYEAQ come from the germline V gene.

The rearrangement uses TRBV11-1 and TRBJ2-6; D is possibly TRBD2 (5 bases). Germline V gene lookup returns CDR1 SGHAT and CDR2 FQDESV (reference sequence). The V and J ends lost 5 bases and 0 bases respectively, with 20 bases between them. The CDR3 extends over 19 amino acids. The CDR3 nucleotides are TGTGCCAGCAGCCATCACTTTGGAGGCAAGAGCTCTGGGGCCAACGTCCTGACTTTC. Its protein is CASSHHFGGKSSGANVLTF.

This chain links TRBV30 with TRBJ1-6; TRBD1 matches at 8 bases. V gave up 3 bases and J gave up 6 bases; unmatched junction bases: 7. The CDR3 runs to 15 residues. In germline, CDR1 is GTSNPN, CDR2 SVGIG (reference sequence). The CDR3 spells CAWRLDRVLNSPLHF. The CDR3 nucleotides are TGTGCCTGGAGGTTGGACAGGGTTCTTAATTCACCCCTCCACTTT.

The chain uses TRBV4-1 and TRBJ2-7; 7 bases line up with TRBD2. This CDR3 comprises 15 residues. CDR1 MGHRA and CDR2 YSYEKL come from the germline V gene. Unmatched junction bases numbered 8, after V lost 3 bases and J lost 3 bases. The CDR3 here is CASSHSVSSGYEQYF. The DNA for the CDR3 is TGCGCCAGCAGCCACTCTGTTTCTAGCGGCTACGAGCAGTACTTC.

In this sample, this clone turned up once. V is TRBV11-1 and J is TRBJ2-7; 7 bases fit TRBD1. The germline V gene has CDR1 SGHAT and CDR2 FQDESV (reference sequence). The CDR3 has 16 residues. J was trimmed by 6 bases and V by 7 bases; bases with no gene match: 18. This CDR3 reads CASTDVDRAPSREQYF. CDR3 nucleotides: TGTGCCAGCACCGACGTCGACAGGGCCCCTAGCCGCGAGCAGTACTTC.

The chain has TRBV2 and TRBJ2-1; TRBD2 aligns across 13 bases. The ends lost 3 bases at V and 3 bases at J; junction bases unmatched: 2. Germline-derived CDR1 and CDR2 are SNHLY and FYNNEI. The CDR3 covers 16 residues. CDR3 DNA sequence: TGTGCCAGCAGTGACCGACTAGCGGGGGGCTACAATGAGCAGTTCTTC. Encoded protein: CASSDRLAGGYNEQFF.

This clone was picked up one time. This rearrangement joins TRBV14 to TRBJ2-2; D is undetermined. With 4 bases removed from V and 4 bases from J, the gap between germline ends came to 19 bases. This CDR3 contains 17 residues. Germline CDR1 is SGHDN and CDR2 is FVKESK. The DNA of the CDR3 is TGTGCCAGCAGCCCAAGAATCGCCGTGGGTGGCACCGGGGAGCTGTTTTTT. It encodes CASSPRIAVGGTGELFF.

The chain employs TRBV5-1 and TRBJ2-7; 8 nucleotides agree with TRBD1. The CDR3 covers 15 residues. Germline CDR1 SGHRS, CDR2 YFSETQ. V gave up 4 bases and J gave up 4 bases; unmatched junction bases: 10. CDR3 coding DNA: TGCGCCAGCAGCCAATTCACAGGGGGGAGTTACGAGCAGTACTTC. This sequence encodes CASSQFTGGSYEQYF.

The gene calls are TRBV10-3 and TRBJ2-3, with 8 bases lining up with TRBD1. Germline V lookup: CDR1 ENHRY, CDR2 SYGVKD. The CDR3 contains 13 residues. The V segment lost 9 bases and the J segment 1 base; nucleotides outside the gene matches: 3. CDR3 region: CAIEGQGTDTQYF. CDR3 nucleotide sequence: TGTGCCATTGAGGGACAGGGCACAGATACGCAGTATTTT.

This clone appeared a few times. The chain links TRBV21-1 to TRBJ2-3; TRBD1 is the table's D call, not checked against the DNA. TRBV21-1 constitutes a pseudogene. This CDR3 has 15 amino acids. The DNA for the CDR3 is TGTGCCAGCCCCCACAGGGGGGCAGGGACAGATACGCAGTATTTT. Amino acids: CASPHRGAGTDTQYF.

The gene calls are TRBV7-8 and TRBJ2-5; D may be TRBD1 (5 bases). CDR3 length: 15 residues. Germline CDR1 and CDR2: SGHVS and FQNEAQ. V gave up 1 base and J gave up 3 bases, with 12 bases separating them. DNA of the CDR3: TGTGCCAGCAGCTTAGTGCGGCAGGGCGAAGAGACCCAGTACTTC. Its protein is CASSLVRQGEETQYF.

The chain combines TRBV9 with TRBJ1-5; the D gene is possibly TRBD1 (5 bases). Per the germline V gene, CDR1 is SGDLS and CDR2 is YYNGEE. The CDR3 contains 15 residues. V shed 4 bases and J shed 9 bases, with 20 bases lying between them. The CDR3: CASSNEPGLFAPQHF. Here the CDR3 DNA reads TGTGCCAGCAGCAACGAACCAGGGCTGTTTGCGCCCCAGCATTTT. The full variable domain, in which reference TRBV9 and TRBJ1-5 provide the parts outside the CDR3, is DSGVTQTPKHLITATGQRVTLRCSPRSGDLSVYWYQQSLDQGLQFLIQYYNGEERAKGNILERFSAQQFPDLHSELNLSSLELGDSALYFCASSNEPGLFAPQHFGDGTRLSIL.

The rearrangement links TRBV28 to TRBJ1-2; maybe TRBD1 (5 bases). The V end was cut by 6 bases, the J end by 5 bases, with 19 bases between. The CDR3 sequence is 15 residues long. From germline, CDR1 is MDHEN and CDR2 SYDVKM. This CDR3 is CASSQDSRRRYGYTF. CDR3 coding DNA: TGTGCCAGCAGCCAAGACAGCAGGCGGAGATATGGCTACACCTTC.

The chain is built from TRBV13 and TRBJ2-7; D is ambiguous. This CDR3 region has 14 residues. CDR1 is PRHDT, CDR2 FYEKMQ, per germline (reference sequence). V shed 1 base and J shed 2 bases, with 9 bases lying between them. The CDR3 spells CASSLDESPYEQYF. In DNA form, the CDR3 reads TGTGCCAGCAGCTTAGACGAGTCCCCCTACGAGCAGTACTTC.

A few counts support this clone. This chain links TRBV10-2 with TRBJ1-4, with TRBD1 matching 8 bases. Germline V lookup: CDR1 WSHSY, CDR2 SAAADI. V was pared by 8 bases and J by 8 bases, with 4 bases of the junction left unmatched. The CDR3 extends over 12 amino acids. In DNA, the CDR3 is TGCGCCAGCGGGGACAGGACGGAAAAACTGTTTTTT. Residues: CASGDRTEKLFF.